Listed below are T cell receptor beta chains from one sample, sequenced in a study of T cells in Graves' hyperthyroidism and ophthalmopathy. TCRdb processed the multiplex PCR reads anew with MiXCR; each CDR3 protein has one entry. Of 300,000 to 450,000 distinct CDR3 sequences listed, 11% to 15% are singletons. Input material: blood. These receptors originate from a woman aged 60-75 years with Graves' hyperthyroidism. Each CDR3 is given with its conserved first and last residue. Each record gives: CDR3 DNA, CDR3 protein, D gene, V gene, clone size, J gene. A D gene is named only where the DNA matches it firmly. Some rows mark clone size as missing; the rest say once, few, many or name a class of expanded clone.

cdr3_nt: TGCGCCAGCAGCTTTGGGCTAGAGGAGACTCGCGAGCAGTACTTC
cdr3_aa: CASSFGLEETREQYF
d_call: .
v_call: TRBV5-1
clone_size: few
j_call: TRBJ2-7

cdr3_nt: TGTGCCAGCAGCTTAACTGGAGTCGACAATGAGCAGTTCTTC
cdr3_aa: CASSLTGVDNEQFF
d_call: .
v_call: TRBV7-3
clone_size: many
j_call: TRBJ2-1

cdr3_nt: TGTGCCAGCAGCTTAGCTACCTCCTACGAGCAGTACTTC
cdr3_aa: CASSLATSYEQYF
d_call: .
v_call: TRBV7-9
clone_size: many
j_call: TRBJ2-7

cdr3_nt: TGTGCCAGCAAAATCGGACTAGCGGGAGGGAAGCATGAGCAGTTCTTC
cdr3_aa: CASKIGLAGGKHEQFF
d_call: TRBD2
v_call: TRBV6-2/TRBV6-3
clone_size: few
j_call: TRBJ2-1

cdr3_nt: TGTGCCAGCAGGGGACTAGCGGAGGGAACGCAGTATTTT
cdr3_aa: CASRGLAEGTQYF
d_call: TRBD2
v_call: TRBV6-1
clone_size: .
j_call: TRBJ2-3

cdr3_nt: TGTGCCAGCAGTTTTTCTGGACAGGCTTCTGGGGCCAACGTCCTGACTTTC
cdr3_aa: CASSFSGQASGANVLTF
d_call: TRBD1
v_call: TRBV12-3/TRBV12-4
clone_size: .
j_call: TRBJ2-6

cdr3_nt: TGTGCCAGCAGCTTAGGACTGATCACAGATACGCAGTATTTT
cdr3_aa: CASSLGLITDTQYF
d_call: .
v_call: TRBV7-6
clone_size: many
j_call: TRBJ2-3

cdr3_nt: TGTGCCAGCAGCCCGCACGGGATCACAGATACGCAGTATTTT
cdr3_aa: CASSPHGITDTQYF
d_call: .
v_call: TRBV7-6
clone_size: many
j_call: TRBJ2-3

cdr3_nt: TGTGCCAGTAAAACCCGGGTGCTAGCGGGAGGGGAGGGCACCGGGGAGCTGTTTTTT
cdr3_aa: CASKTRVLAGGEGTGELFF
d_call: TRBD2
v_call: TRBV19
clone_size: .
j_call: TRBJ2-2

cdr3_nt: TGTGCCAGCAGTGAGACAGGGAGCAATTCACCCCTCCACTTT
cdr3_aa: CASSETGSNSPLHF
d_call: TRBD1
v_call: TRBV12-3/TRBV12-4
clone_size: .
j_call: TRBJ1-6

cdr3_nt: TGTGCCAGCAGCTTAGATGGGCCTGGCACTGAAGCTTTCTTT
cdr3_aa: CASSLDGPGTEAFF
d_call: .
v_call: TRBV7-2
clone_size: many
j_call: TRBJ1-1

cdr3_nt: TGTGCCAGCAGTCTAGCTCTTTTGGGGGGAGCTTTCTTT
cdr3_aa: CASSLALLGGAFF
d_call: .
v_call: TRBV6-1
clone_size: many
j_call: TRBJ1-1

cdr3_nt: TGTGCCAGCAGTCTACGGACAGGCGGTTCACCCCTCCACTTT
cdr3_aa: CASSLRTGGSPLHF
d_call: TRBD1
v_call: TRBV7-8
clone_size: many
j_call: TRBJ1-6

cdr3_nt: TGTGCCAGCTCACCCGCGGACAGGGCGCTTGGCTACACCTTC
cdr3_aa: CASSPADRALGYTF
d_call: TRBD1
v_call: TRBV18
clone_size: .
j_call: TRBJ1-2

cdr3_nt: TGTGCCAGCAGCCGCCCTCGACTAGGGAACACCGGGGAGCTGTTTTTT
cdr3_aa: CASSRPRLGNTGELFF
d_call: .
v_call: TRBV3-1
clone_size: .
j_call: TRBJ2-2

cdr3_nt: TGCGCCAGCAGCTACGATACAGGGAGGTTTGGTGAAAAACTGTTTTTT
cdr3_aa: CASSYDTGRFGEKLFF
d_call: .
v_call: TRBV5-1
clone_size: few
j_call: TRBJ1-4

cdr3_nt: TGTGCCAGCAGACAACTAGCGGTAAATGAGCAGTTCTTC
cdr3_aa: CASRQLAVNEQFF
d_call: TRBD2
v_call: TRBV2
clone_size: many
j_call: TRBJ2-1

cdr3_nt: TGTGCCAGCACCCCGCCCTGGACAGAAAGCAATCAGCCCCAGCATTTT
cdr3_aa: CASTPPWTESNQPQHF
d_call: .
v_call: TRBV28
clone_size: .
j_call: TRBJ1-5

cdr3_nt: TGCAGTGCCGGAGGGCCCTCCTGGGGGGGTAGGGGATACGAGCAGTACTTC
cdr3_aa: CSAGGPSWGGRGYEQYF
d_call: TRBD2
v_call: TRBV20-1
clone_size: many
j_call: TRBJ2-7

cdr3_nt: TGCAGCGTTGAAACAGGGGTTGGACTTAACTATGGCTACACCTTC
cdr3_aa: CSVETGVGLNYGYTF
d_call: TRBD1
v_call: TRBV29-1
clone_size: many
j_call: TRBJ1-2

cdr3_nt: TGTGCCAGCAGTTTAGCGCCAGGGGCCACTGAAGCTTTCTTT
cdr3_aa: CASSLAPGATEAFF
d_call: .
v_call: TRBV12-3/TRBV12-4
clone_size: .
j_call: TRBJ1-1

cdr3_nt: TGTGCCAGCAGCCAATTCATCGGTCAGCCCCAGCATTTT
cdr3_aa: CASSQFIGQPQHF
d_call: .
v_call: TRBV3-1
clone_size: many
j_call: TRBJ1-5